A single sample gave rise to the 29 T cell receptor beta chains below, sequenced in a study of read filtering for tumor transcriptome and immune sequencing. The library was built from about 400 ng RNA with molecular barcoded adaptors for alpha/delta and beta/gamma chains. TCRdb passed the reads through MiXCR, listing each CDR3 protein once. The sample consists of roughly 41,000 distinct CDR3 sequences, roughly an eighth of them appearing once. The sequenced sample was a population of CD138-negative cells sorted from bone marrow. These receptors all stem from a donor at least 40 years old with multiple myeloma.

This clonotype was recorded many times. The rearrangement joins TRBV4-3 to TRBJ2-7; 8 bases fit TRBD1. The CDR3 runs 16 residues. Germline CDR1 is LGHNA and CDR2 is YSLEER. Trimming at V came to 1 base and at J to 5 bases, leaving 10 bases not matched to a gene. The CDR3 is CASSQGLQAGGDEQYF. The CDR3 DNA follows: TGCGCCAGCAGCCAAGGCTTACAGGCAGGGGGCGACGAGCAGTACTTC.

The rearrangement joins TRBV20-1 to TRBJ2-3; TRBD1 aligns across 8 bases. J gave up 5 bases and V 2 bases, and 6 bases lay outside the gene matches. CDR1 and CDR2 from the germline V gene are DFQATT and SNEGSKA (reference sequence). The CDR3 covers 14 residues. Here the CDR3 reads CSARQTGAIDTQYF. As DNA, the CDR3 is TGCAGTGCTAGACAGACAGGGGCCATAGATACGCAGTATTTT.

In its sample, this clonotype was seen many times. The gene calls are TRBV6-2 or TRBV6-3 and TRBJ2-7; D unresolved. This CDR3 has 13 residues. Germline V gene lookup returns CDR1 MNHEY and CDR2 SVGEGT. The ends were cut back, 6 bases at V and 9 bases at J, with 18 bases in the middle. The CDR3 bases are TGTGCCAGCAGAAACTTTGAGATGAGCGCGCAGTACTTC. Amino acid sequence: CASRNFEMSAQYF.

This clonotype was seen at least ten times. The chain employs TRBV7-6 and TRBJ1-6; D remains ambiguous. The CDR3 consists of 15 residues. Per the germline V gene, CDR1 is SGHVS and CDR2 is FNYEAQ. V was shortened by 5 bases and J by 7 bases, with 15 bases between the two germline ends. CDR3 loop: CASSRTVVSNSPLHF. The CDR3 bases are TGTGCCAGCAGCAGGACTGTAGTTAGCAATTCACCCCTCCACTTT.

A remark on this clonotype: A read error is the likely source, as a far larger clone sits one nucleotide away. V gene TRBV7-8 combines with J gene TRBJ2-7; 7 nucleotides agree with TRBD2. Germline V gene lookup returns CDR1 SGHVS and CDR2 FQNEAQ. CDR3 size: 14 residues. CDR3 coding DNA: TGTGCCAGCAGCTGGGGCGGGAGTGGCTACAAGCAGTACTTC. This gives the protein CASSWGGSGYKQYF. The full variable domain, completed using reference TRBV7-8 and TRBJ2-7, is GAGVSQSPRYKVAKRGQDVALRCDPISGHVSLFWYQQALGQGPEFLTYFQNEAQLDKSGLPSDRFFAERPEGSVSTLKIQRTQQEDSAVYLCASSWGGSGYKQYFGPGTRLTVT.

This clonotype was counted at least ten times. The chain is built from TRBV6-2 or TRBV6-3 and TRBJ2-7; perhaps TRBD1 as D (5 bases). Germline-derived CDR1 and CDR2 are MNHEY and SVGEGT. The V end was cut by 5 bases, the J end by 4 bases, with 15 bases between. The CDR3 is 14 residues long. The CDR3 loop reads CASSRSVGAYEQYF. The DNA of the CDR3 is TGTGCCAGCAGTCGGTCGGTAGGGGCATACGAGCAGTACTTC.

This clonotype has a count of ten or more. The CDR3 loop is CASSQDGGAPGGSSVKNIQYF. CDR3 in DNA: TGTGCCAGCAGCCAAGACGGGGGGGCCCCCGGGGGCTCCTCAGTCAAAAACATTCAGTACTTC. The gene calls are TRBV3-1 and TRBJ2-4; TRBD2 matches 8 bases. Germline trimming cut 0 bases from V and 3 bases from J; bases unmatched to any gene: 19. The germline gives CDR1 LGHDT, CDR2 YNNKEL (reference sequence). This CDR3 has 21 residues.

The CDR3 DNA follows: TGCGCCAGCAGCTTGGGACAGGGCGGCTTTGGCTACACCTTC. It specifies CASSLGQGGFGYTF. The chain recombines TRBV5-1 with TRBJ1-2, with 7 bases fitting TRBD1. This CDR3 region has 14 residues. The V segment lost 0 bases and the J segment 7 bases; nucleotides outside the gene matches: 6. Per germline, CDR1 SGHRS and CDR2 YFSETQ.

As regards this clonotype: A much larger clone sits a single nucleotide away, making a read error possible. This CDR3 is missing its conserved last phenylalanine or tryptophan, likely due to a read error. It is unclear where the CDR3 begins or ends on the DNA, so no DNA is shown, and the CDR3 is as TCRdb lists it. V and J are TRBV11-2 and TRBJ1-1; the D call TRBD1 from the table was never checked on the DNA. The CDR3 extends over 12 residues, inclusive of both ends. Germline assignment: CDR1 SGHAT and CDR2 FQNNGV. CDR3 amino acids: CASSGRDRRTLS.

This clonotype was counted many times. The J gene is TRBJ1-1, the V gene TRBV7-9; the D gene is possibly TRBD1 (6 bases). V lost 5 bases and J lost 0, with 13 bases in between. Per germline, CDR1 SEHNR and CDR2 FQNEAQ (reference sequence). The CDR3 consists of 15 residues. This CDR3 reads CASSPGQTMNTEAFF. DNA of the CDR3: TGTGCCAGCAGCCCCGGACAGACTATGAACACTGAAGCTTTCTTT. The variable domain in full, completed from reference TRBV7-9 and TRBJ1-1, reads DTGVSQNPRHKITKRGQNVTFRCDPISEHNRLYWYRQTLGQGPEFLTYFQNEAQLEKSRLLSDRFSAERPKGSFSTLEIQRTEQGDSAMYLCASSPGQTMNTEAFFGQGTRLTVV.

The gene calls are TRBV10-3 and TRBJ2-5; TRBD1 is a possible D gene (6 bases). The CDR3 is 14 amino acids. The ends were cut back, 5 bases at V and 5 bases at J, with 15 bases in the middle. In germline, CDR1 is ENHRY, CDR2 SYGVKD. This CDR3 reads CAISHTGLGETQYF. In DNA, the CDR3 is TGTGCCATCAGTCATACAGGGCTGGGCGAGACCCAGTACTTC.

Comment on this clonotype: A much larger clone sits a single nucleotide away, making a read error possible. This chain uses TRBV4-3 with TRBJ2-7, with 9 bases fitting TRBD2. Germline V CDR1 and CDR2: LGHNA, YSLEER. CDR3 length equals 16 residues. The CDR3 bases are TGCGCCACCAGCCAAGATATGGTAGCGGGAGTCGGCGAGCAGTACTTC. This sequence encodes CATSQDMVAGVGEQYF.

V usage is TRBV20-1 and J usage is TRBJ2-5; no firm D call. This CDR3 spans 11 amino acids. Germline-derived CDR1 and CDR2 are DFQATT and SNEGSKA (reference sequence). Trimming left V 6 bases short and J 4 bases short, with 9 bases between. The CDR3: CSARPTETQYF. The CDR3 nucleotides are TGCAGTGCGCGACCCACAGAGACCCAGTACTTC.

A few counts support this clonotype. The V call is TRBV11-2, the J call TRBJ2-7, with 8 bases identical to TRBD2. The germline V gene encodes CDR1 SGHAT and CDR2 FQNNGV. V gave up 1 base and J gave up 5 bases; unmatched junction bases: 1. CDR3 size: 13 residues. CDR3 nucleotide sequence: TGTGCCAGCAGCTTAGTCGGGAGGGACGAGCAGTACTTC. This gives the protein CASSLVGRDEQYF.

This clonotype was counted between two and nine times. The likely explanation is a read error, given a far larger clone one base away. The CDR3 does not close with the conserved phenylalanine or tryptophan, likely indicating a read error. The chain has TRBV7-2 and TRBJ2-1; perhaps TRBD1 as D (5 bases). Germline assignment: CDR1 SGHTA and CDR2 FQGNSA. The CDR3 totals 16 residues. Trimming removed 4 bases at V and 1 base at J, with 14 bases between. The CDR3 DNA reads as TGTGCCAGCAGCTCACAGGCCTGGGGTTCCTACAATGAGCAGTTCCTC. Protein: CASSSQAWGSYNEQFL.

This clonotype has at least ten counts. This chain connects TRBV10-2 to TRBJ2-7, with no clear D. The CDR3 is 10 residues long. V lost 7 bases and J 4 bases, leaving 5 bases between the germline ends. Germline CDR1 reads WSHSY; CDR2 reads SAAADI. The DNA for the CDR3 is TGCGCCAGCAAGGAGTACGAGCAGTACTTC. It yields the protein CASKEYEQYF.

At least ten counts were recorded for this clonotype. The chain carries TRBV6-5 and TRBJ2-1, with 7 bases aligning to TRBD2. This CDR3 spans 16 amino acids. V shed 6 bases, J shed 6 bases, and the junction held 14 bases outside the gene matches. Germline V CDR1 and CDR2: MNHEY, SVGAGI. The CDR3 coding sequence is TGTGCCAGCAGGCCGTTTGGGGCGGGAGATCCCAATGAGCAGTTCTTC. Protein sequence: CASRPFGAGDPNEQFF.

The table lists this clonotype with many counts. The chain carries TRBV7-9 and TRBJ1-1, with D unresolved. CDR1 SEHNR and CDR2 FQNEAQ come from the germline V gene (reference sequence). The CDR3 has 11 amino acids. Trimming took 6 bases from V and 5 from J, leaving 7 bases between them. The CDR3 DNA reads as TGTGCCAGCAGGTCCGGGACTGAAGCTTTCTTT. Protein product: CASRSGTEAFF.

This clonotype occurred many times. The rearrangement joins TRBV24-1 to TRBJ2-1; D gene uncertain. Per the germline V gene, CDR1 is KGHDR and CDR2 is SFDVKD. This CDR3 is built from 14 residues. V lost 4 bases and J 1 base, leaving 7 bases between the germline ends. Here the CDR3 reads CATSDPSSYNEQFF. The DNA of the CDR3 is TGTGCCACCAGTGACCCTTCGTCCTACAATGAGCAGTTCTTC.

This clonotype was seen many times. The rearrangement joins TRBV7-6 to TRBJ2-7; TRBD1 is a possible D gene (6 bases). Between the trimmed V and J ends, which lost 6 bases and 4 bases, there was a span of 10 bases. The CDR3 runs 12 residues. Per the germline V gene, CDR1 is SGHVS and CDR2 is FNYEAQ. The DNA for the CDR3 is TGTGCCAGCAGTTCCCAGGGGTACGAGCAGTACTTC. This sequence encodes CASSSQGYEQYF.

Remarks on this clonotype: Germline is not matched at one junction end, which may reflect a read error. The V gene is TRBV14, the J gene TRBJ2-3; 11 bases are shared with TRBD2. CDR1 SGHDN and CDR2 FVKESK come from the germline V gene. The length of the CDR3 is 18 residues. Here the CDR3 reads CASSQGPGLAALTGTQYF. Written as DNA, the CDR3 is TGTGCCAGCAGCCAAGGCCCGGGACTAGCGGCCCTCACAGGTACGCAGTATTTT.

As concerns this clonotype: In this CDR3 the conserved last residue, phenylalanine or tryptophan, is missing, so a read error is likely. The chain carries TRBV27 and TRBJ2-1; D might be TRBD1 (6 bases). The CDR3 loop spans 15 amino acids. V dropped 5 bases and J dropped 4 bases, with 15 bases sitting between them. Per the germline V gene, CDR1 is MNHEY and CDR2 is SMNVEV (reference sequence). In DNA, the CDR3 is TGTGCCAGCAGTGCCGGGGCAGGGGATTACAATGAGCAGTTCTCC. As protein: CASSAGAGDYNEQFS.

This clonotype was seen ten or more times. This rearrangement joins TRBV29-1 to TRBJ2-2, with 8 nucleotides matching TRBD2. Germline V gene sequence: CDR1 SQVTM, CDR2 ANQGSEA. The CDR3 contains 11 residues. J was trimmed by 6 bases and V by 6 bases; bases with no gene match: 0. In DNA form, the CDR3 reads TGCAGCGTCGGGGGGGCCGGGGAGCTGTTTTTT. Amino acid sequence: CSVGGAGELFF.

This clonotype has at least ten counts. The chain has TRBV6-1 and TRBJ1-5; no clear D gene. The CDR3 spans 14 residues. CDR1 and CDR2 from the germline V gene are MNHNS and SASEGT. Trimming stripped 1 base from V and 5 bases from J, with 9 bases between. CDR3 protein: CASSEGGGDQPQHF. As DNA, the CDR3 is TGTGCCAGCAGTGAAGGCGGTGGCGATCAGCCCCAGCATTTT.

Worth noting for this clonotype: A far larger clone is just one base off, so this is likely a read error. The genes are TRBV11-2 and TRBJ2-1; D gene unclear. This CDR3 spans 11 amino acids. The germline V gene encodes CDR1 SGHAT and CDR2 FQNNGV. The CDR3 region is CAGSSVYEQFF. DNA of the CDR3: TGTGCCGGCAGCTCCGTGTATGAGCAGTTCTTC.

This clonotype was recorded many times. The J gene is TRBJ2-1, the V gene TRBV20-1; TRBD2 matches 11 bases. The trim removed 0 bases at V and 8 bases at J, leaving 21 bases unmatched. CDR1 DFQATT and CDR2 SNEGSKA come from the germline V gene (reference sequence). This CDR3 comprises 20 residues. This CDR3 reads CSARDPLAGGPGSSMHEQFF. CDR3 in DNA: TGCAGTGCTAGAGATCCCCTAGCGGGAGGACCAGGTTCAAGTATGCATGAGCAGTTCTTC.

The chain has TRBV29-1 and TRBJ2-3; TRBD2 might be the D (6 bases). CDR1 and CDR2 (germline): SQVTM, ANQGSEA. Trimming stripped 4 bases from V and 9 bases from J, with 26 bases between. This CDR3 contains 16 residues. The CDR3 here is CSVGKPGARAGDTQYF. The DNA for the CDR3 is TGCAGCGTTGGTAAACCGGGAGCCCGCGCCGGGGACACGCAGTATTTT.

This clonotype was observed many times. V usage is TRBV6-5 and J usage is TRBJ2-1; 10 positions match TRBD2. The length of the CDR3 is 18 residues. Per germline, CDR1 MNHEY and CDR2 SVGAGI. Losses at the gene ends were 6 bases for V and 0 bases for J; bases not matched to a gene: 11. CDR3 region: CASSRPPSGRASYNEQFF. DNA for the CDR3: TGTGCCAGCAGCCGACCTCCTAGCGGGAGAGCCTCCTACAATGAGCAGTTCTTC.

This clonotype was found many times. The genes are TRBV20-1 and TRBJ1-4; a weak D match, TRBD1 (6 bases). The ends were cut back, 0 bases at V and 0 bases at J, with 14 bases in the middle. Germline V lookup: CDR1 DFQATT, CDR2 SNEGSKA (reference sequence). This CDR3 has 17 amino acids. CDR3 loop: CSARDVVGQPTNEKLFF. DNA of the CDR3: TGCAGTGCTAGAGATGTGGTTGGACAGCCAACTAATGAAAAACTGTTTTTT.